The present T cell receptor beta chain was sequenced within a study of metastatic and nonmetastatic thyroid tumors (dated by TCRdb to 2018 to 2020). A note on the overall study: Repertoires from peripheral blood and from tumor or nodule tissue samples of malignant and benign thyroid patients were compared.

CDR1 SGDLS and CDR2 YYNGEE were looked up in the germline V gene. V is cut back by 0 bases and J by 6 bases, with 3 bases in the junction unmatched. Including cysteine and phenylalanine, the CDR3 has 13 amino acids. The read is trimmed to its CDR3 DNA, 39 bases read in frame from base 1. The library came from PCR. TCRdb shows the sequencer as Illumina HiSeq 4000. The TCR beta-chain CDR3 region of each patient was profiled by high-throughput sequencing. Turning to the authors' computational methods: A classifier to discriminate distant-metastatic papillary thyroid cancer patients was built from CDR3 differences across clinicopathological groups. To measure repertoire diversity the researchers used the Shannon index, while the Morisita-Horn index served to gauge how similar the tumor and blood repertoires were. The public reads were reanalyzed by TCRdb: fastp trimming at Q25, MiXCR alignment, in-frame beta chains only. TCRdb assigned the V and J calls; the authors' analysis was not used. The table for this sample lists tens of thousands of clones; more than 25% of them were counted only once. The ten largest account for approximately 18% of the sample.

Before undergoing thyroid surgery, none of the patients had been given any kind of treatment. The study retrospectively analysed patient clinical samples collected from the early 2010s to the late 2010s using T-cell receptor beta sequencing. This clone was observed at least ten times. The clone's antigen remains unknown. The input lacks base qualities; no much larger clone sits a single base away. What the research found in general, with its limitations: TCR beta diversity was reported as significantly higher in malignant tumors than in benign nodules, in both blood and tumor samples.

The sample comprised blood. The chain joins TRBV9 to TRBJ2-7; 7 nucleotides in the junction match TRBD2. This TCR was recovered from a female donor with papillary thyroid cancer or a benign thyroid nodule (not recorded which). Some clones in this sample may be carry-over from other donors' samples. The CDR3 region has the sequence CASSVAGGPEQYF. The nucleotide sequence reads TGTGCCAGCAGCGTAGCGGGGGGACCCGAGCAGTACTTC.